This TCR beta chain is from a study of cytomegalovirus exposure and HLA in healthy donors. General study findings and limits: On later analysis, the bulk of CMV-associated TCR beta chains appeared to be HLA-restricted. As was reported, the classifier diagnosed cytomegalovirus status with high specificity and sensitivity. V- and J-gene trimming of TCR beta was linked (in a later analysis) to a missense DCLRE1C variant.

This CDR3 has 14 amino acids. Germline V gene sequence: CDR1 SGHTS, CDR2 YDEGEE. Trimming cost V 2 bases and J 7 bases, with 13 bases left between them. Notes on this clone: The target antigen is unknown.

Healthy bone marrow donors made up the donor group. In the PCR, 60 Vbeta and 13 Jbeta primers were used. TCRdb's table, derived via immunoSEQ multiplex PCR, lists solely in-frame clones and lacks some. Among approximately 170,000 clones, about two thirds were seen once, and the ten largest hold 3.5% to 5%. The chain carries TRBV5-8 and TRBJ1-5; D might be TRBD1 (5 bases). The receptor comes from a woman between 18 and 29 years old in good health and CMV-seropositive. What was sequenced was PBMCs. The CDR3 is CASSLWGNGQPQHF. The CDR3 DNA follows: TGTGCCAGCAGCTTATGGGGCAATGGCCAGCCCCAGCATTTT. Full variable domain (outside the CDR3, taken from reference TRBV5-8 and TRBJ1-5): EAGVTQSPTHLIKTRGQQATLRCSPISGHTSVYWYQQALGLGLQFLLWYDEGEERNRGNFPPRFSGRQFPNYSSELNVNALELEDSALYLCASSLWGNGQPQHFGDGTRLSIL.